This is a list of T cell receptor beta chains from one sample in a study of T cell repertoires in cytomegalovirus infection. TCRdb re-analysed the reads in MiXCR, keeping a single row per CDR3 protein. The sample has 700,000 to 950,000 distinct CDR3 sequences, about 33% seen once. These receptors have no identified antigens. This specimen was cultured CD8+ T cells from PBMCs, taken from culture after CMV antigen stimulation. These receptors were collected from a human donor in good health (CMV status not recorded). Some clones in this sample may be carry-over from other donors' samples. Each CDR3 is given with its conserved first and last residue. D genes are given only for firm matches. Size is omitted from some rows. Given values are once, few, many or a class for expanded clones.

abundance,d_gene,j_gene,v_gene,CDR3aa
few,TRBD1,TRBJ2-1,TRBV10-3,CAISDPGQGNYNEQFF
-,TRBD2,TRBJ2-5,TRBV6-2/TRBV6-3,CASSYSGGDYQETQYF
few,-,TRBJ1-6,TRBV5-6,CASSLPGATYNSPLHF
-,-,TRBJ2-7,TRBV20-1,CSARDYGGPAVEQYF
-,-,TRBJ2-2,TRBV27,CASKDSGNTGELFF
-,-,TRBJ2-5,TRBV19,CASSIPARGLQETQYF
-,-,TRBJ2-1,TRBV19,CASSISYVEGRIF
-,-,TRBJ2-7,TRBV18,CASSRPGFDEQYF
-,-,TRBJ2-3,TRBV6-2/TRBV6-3,CASRDLSDYSTDTQYF
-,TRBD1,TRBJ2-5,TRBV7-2,CASSLVTGDF
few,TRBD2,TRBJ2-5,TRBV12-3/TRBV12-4,CASSLGGEWQGETQYF
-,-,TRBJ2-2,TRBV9,CASSVGGFTVAGELFF
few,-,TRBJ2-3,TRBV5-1,CASSLNSPSDTQYF
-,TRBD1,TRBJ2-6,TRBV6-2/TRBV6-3,CASSHGTGGGGGANVLTF
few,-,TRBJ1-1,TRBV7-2,CASSLAVGELTTEAFF
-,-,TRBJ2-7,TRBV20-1,CSAEGFVRGFYEQYF
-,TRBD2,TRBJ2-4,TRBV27,CASSYLSGGAKNIQYF
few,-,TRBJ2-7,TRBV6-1,CASSEALFGLYEQYF
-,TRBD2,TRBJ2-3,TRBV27,CASKGGTSGGPATDTQYF
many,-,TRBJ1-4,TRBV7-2,CASSQRGAGKEKLFF
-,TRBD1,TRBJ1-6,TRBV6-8,CASAPGQGMEFGPLHF
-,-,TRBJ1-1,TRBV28,CASSFQIGGQNSEAFF
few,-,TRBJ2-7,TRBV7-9,CASSPRDLSYEQYF
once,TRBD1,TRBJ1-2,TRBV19,CASTHGEGGAFGYTF
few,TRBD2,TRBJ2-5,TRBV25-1,CASSSGESQETQYF
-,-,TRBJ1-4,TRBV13,CASSRRETNEKLFF
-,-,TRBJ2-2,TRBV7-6,CASSSPLWGGRELFF
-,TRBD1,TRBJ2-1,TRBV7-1,CTSTPRDRGDREQFF
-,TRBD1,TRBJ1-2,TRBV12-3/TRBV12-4,CASSSSLKQGNYGYTF
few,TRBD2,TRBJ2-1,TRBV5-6,CASSLAASGGADEQFF
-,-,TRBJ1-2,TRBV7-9,CASSLHWTSNYGYTF
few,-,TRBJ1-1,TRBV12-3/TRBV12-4,CASSSGGGETEAFF
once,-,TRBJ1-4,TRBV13,CASSVGPLKAEKLFF
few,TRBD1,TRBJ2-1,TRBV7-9,CASSPAQGAGVNEQFF
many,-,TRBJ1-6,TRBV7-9,CASSLDHSPLHF
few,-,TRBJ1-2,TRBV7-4,CASSLAEGELYGYTF
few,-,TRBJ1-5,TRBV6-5,CASSNTGFASNQPQHF
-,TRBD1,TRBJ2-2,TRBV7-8,CASSLAYRGPGELFF
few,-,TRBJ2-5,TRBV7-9,CASHALVGLHGGETQYF
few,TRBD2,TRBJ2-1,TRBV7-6,CASSLGGTSGSYNEQFF